A single sample is the source of the 9 T cell receptor beta chains below, sequenced in a study of T cells in Graves' hyperthyroidism and ophthalmopathy. The investigators amplified TCR beta CDR3 regions from RNA transcripts. HTBI primers were the set used in a first-round RT-PCR of the TCR CDR3. TCRdb redid the calling of the multiplex PCR reads with MiXCR, one entry per CDR3 protein. This sample has some 690,000 distinct CDR3 sequences; 17% occur once, and the top ten carry less than 20%. Specimen: blood. All receptors derive from a man aged 50-60 years with Graves' hyperthyroidism.

A word on this clonotype: This could be a read error, since a much larger clone is one nucleotide away. The V call is TRBV7-2, the J call TRBJ2-7, with TRBD1 matching over 8 bases. This CDR3 spans 14 amino acids. The germline CDR1 and CDR2 sequences are SGHTA and FQGNSA. The CDR3 protein is CASSLMDRVYGQYF. The DNA for the CDR3 is TGTGCCAGCAGCTTAATGGACAGGGTCTACGGGCAGTACTTC. The full variable domain, with the rest looked up from reference TRBV7-2 and TRBJ2-7, is GAGVSQSPSNKVTEKGKDVELRCDPISGHTALYWYRQSLGQGLEFLIYFQGNSAPDKSGLPSDRFSAERTGGSVSTLTIQRTQQEDSAVYLCASSLMDRVYGQYFGPGTRLTVT.

Concerning this clonotype itself: A much more abundant neighbour one base away suggests this may be a read error. The V and J genes are TRBV6-1 and TRBJ2-1, with D tentatively TRBD2 (6 bases). Trimming pared 7 bases from V and 2 bases from J, leaving 18 bases between. Germline V gene data show CDR1 as MNHNS and CDR2 as SASEGT. This CDR3 is built from 16 residues. In DNA form, the CDR3 reads TGTGCCAGCACAGACCCAGGGAGGTACCCCTACAATGAGCAGTTCTTC. The encoded protein is CASTDPGRYPYNEQFF.

The sample holds a few counts of this clonotype. This chain uses TRBV6-1 with TRBJ1-1; tentatively, D is TRBD1 (5 bases). Trimming took 7 bases from V and 7 from J, leaving 13 bases between them. This CDR3 is built from 12 residues. Per the germline V gene, CDR1 is MNHNS and CDR2 is SASEGT. For the CDR3, the DNA is TGTGCCAGCACCCCTGGGGGAAGTGAAGCTTTCTTT. Protein product: CASTPGGSEAFF.

This clonotype was picked up a small number of times. The V and J genes are TRBV11-2 and TRBJ2-7; 13 bases agree with TRBD2. CDR1 and CDR2 (germline): SGHAT, FQNNGV. After removal of 5 bases from V and 7 bases from J, the junction contained 14 bases not matched to a gene. CDR3 length: 17 residues. The CDR3 DNA follows: TGTGCCAGCAGCCCACCCCCGGGACTAGCGGGACTCTGGGAGCAGTACTTC. Encoded protein: CASSPPPGLAGLWEQYF.

This clonotype has a count of ten or more. The V call is TRBV2, the J call TRBJ2-7; D is perhaps TRBD1 (6 bases). Looked up from germline, CDR1 is SNHLY and CDR2 is FYNNEI. V lost 5 bases and J 3 bases, leaving 11 bases between the germline ends. CDR3 length equals 13 residues. The CDR3 spells CASSLGTNYEQYF. The CDR3 DNA follows: TGTGCCAGCAGTCTCGGGACAAACTACGAGCAGTACTTC.

A remark on this clonotype: This may be a read error, as it is one base from a much larger clone. The CDR3 ends on some other residue instead of the conserved phenylalanine or tryptophan, so this is likely a read error. CDR3 residues: CASSYAGQGASGYTV. CDR3 DNA: TGTGCCAGCAGCTACGCTGGACAGGGGGCGAGCGGCTACACCGTC. The chain links TRBV6-5 to TRBJ1-2; the match to TRBD1 covers 11 bases. Germline assignment: CDR1 MNHEY and CDR2 SVGAGI. The CDR3 length is 15 residues. Trimming took 6 bases from V and 8 from J; bases not matched to a gene: 11.

This clonotype occurred many times. The V gene is TRBV6-5, the J gene TRBJ2-7; D unclear. Trimming cost V 1 base and J 3 bases, with 13 bases left between them. From germline, CDR1 is MNHEY and CDR2 SVGAGI. This CDR3 spans 15 amino acids. The CDR3 spells CASSYFGRTGYEQYF. CDR3 nucleotides: TGTGCCAGCAGTTACTTTGGAAGGACGGGCTACGAGCAGTACTTC.

This clonotype was recorded once. Being one base from a much bigger clone, this may be a read error. The J gene is TRBJ2-1, the V gene TRBV7-8; 10 bases match TRBD1. CDR1 is SGHVS, CDR2 FQNEAQ, per germline. The CDR3 is made up of 15 amino acids. The trim removed 6 bases at V and 8 bases at J, leaving 10 bases unmatched. CDR3 amino acids: CASRKDRGRLDEQFF. The CDR3 nucleotides read TGTGCCAGCAGGAAAGACAGGGGGCGCTTAGATGAGCAGTTCTTC. The variable domain in full, completed from reference TRBV7-8 and TRBJ2-1, reads GAGVSQSPRYKVAKRGQDVALRCDPISGHVSLFWYQQALGQGPEFLTYFQNEAQLDKSGLPSDRFFAERPEGSVSTLKIQRTQQEDSAVYLCASRKDRGRLDEQFFGPGTRLTVL.

As to this clonotype: Because it lacks the conserved phenylalanine or tryptophan at the end, this CDR3 is likely a read error. V is TRBV19 and J is TRBJ1-1; D call uncertain. This CDR3 region has 15 residues. V lost 3 bases to trimming and J lost 0 bases, with 11 bases between them. Germline V gene data show CDR1 as LNHDA and CDR2 as SQIVND (reference sequence). The CDR3: CASSIGRYMNTEAFL. DNA for the CDR3: TGTGCCAGTAGTATCGGACGGTATATGAACACTGAAGCTTTCCTT.